The 6 T cell receptor beta chains in this list originate from one sample, sequenced in a study of Graves' ophthalmopathy and Graves' hyperthyroidism. Amplification of TCR beta CDR3 regions used RNA transcripts. Amplification began with first-round RT-PCR using HTBI primers, then second-round multiplex PCR was performed. MiXCR was run by TCRdb on the multiplex PCR reads, yielding one entry per CDR3 protein. Here the sample spans some 1.1 million distinct CDR3 sequences, about 40% being singletons. Sample: peripheral blood or thyroid tissue (not recorded which). The receptor set was obtained from an adult man with Graves' hyperthyroidism.

A note on this clonotype: No DNA is shown, since the ends of the CDR3 on it are uncertain; the CDR3 is the one TCRdb lists. CDR3 sequence reads: CASSVAEGSYEHF. The chain links TRBV9 to TRBJ1-5. The CDR3 comprises 13 residues, both ends counted. Germline lookup yields CDR1 SGDLS and CDR2 YYNGEE.

This clonotype was seen many times. The chain carries TRBV20-1 and TRBJ2-7; tentative D call: TRBD1 (6 bases). The germline V and J ends were trimmed by 3 bases and 2 bases, with 20 bases remaining between them. The CDR3 runs 16 residues. Germline V gene lookup returns CDR1 DFQATT and CDR2 SNEGSKA (reference sequence). This chain's CDR3 is CSARGAVRVLTYEQYF. CDR3 DNA sequence: TGCAGTGCTAGGGGGGCGGTAAGGGTCTTGACCTACGAGCAGTACTTC.

This clonotype appeared many times. This chain connects TRBV7-9 to TRBJ2-5; D may be TRBD1 or TRBD2 (5 bases each). The CDR3 length is 14 residues. Per the germline V gene, CDR1 is SEHNR and CDR2 is FQNEAQ (reference sequence). The ends were cut back, 4 bases at V and 2 bases at J, with 11 bases in the middle. This CDR3 reads CASSSGTLQETQYF. The CDR3 DNA follows: TGTGCCAGCAGCTCAGGGACCTTACAAGAGACCCAGTACTTC.

This clonotype was counted a few times. The chain uses TRBV29-1 and TRBJ2-2, with D maybe TRBD2 (5 bases). CDR1 and CDR2 from the germline V gene are SQVTM and ANQGSEA. V was pared by 3 bases and J by 7 bases, with 12 bases between. The CDR3 runs 13 residues. The CDR3 loop reads CSVERLAGGELFF. The CDR3 nucleotides read TGCAGCGTTGAGCGGCTAGCAGGCGGGGAGCTGTTTTTT.

Many counts were recorded for this clonotype. The gene calls are TRBV7-2 and TRBJ2-6; D is ambiguous. CDR3 size: 14 residues. Germline V CDR1 and CDR2: SGHTA, FQGNSA. Between the trimmed V and J ends, which lost 1 base and 3 bases, there was a span of 4 bases. CDR3 sequence reads: CASSLVGGANVLTF. CDR3 nucleotide sequence: TGTGCCAGCAGCTTAGTGGGTGGGGCCAACGTCCTGACTTTC.

This clonotype occurred a few times. The rearrangement links TRBV27 to TRBJ1-1, with D hard to call. The CDR3 is 14 amino acids. V was pared by 6 bases and J by 2 bases, with 13 bases between. Germline V CDR1 and CDR2: MNHEY, SMNVEV (reference sequence). CDR3 in amino acids: CASSRYRANTEAFF. The CDR3 DNA follows: TGTGCCAGCAGCCGATACCGGGCCAACACTGAAGCTTTCTTT.